The sequence of this TCR beta chain was determined in a study of cytomegalovirus exposure and HLA in healthy donors. This CDR3 region has 15 residues. CDR1 is SGHDT and CDR2 is YYEEEE in the germline V gene. Deletions cut 4 bases from V and 1 base from J, with 11 bases between. Study-wide points: The study labeled roughly 160 TCR beta chains cytomegalovirus-associated. Reports described diagnosis of cytomegalovirus status by the classifier as highly specific and sensitive. The Asian-associated ancestry cluster reportedly had fewer N-insertions than the roughly 720-donor mean in a later analysis.

Note on this clone: Its antigen remains unidentified.

The PCR used 60 Vbeta and 13 Jbeta primers. Some clones are missing from TCRdb's copy, which holds only in-frame ones; the method was immunoSEQ multiplex PCR. Of 90,000 to 120,000 clones listed, more than 70% are singletons. The clonotype originates from a man between 25 and 39 years old in good health and CMV-seronegative. The sample comprised PBMCs. This chain connects TRBV5-6 to TRBJ2-2; tentatively, D is TRBD2 (5 bases). CDR3 coding DNA: TGTGCCAGCAGCCCCTCGGGGTGGAACACCGGGGAGCTGTTTTTT. Its translation is CASSPSGWNTGELFF.